A single sample gave rise to the 11 T cell receptor beta chains below, sequenced in a study of spatial heterogeneity in lung cancer. Time point indicated: sample taken at primary tumor resection. TCRdb analysed the 5' RACE reads with MiXCR anew, one entry per CDR3 protein. The sample has about 80,000 distinct CDR3 sequences; 7.5% to 9.5% are singletons. The source was PBMCs, collected at surgery. The receptors were sampled from a male donor with early-stage non-small cell lung cancer.

This clonotype has a count of ten or more. This sequence joins TRBV12-3 or TRBV12-4 and TRBJ2-7, with 8 bases identical to TRBD1. This CDR3 spans 16 amino acids. J was trimmed by 2 bases and V by 5 bases; bases with no gene match: 11. CDR3 coding DNA: TGTGCCAGCAGTCCCGGTGTTCAGGGGGCCCCCTACGAGCAGTACTTC. Its protein is CASSPGVQGAPYEQYF.

As to this clonotype: One base away lies a much larger clone, so this may be a sequencing read error. This chain uses TRBV7-9 with TRBJ2-3; 7 positions match TRBD2. With 4 bases clipped from V and 5 bases from J, the junction kept 9 bases outside the gene matches. Germline assignment: CDR1 SEHNR and CDR2 FQNEAQ (reference sequence). The CDR3 totals 15 residues. DNA for the CDR3: TGTGCCAGCAGCTATGGCGGGAGCGTCAGAGATACGCAGTATTTT. Translated: CASSYGGSVRDTQYF.

The rearrangement uses TRBV24-1 and TRBJ1-5, with D tentatively TRBD1 (6 bases). The CDR3 is made up of 13 amino acids. The germline V and J ends were trimmed by 12 bases and 3 bases, with 14 bases remaining between them. Germline CDR1 reads KGHDR; CDR2 reads SFDVKD. CDR3 sequence (DNA): TGTGCCGTTCAGGGGTGGTACAATCAGCCCCAGCATTTT. It yields the protein CAVQGWYNQPQHF.

The V gene is TRBV30, the J gene TRBJ1-1, with TRBD1 identical over 8 bases. In germline, CDR1 is GTSNPN, CDR2 SVGIG (reference sequence). Unmatched junction bases numbered 0, after V lost 3 bases and J lost 0 bases. The CDR3 spans 13 residues. CDR3 residues: CAWRTGVNTEAFF. CDR3 DNA: TGTGCCTGGAGGACAGGGGTGAACACTGAAGCTTTCTTT.

This clonotype was seen repeatedly, ten times or more. This chain links TRBV9 with TRBJ1-1; D not certain. CDR3 length equals 14 residues. V shed 0 bases and J shed 4 bases, with 10 bases lying between them. The V gene's germline CDR1 is SGDLS and CDR2 YYNGEE. The CDR3 region has the DNA TGTGCCAGCAGCGTAGGGGGAGGTCGCACTGAAGCTTTCTTT. This codes for CASSVGGGRTEAFF.

The genes are TRBV12-3 or TRBV12-4 and TRBJ2-1; D possibly corresponds to TRBD2 (6 bases). Trimming left V 5 bases short and J 0 bases short, with 20 bases between. This CDR3 is built from 18 residues. The CDR3 spells CASSRFEWRGISYNEQFF. CDR3 bases: TGTGCCAGCAGTCGATTCGAGTGGAGGGGAATCTCCTACAATGAGCAGTTCTTC.

There are a few counts of this clonotype. The chain carries TRBV5-1 and TRBJ2-7; the D gene is possibly TRBD1 (5 bases). The germline V gene encodes CDR1 SGHRS and CDR2 YFSETQ. The CDR3 consists of 13 residues. Between the trimmed V and J ends, which lost 0 bases and 3 bases, there was a span of 7 bases. Here the CDR3 DNA reads TGCGCCAGCAGCTTGGAAGGGGTCTACGAGCAGTACTTC. Its translation: CASSLEGVYEQYF. Using reference TRBV5-1 and TRBJ2-7 for the parts outside the CDR3, the full variable domain is KAGVTQTPRYLIKTRGQQVTLSCSPISGHRSVSWYQQTPGQGLQFLFEYFSETQRNKGNFPGRFSGRQFSNSRSEMNVSTLELGDSALYLCASSLEGVYEQYFGPGTRLTVT.

CDR3 sequence (DNA): TGTGCCAGCAGTCAAGATTTAGGCTATGGCTACACCTTC. Its translation: CASSQDLGYGYTF. The rearrangement joins TRBV11-2 to TRBJ1-2; no clear D gene. This CDR3 is built from 13 residues. Germline V CDR1 and CDR2: SGHAT, FQNNGV. V gave up 6 bases and J gave up 4 bases, with 12 bases separating them.

This clonotype was seen once. The chain couples TRBV5-1 to TRBJ1-1, with TRBD1 as a possible D gene (5 bases). The germline V gene has CDR1 SGHRS and CDR2 YFSETQ. The CDR3 totals 13 residues. V was cut by 4 bases and J by 7 bases, with 14 bases left in between. The CDR3 DNA is TGCGCCAGCAGCCCCGACAGCCAGATTGAAGCTTTCTTT. Protein sequence: CASSPDSQIEAFF.

This clonotype has just a few counts. The chain is built from TRBV20-1 and TRBJ2-1; tentative D call: TRBD1 (5 bases). Deletions cut 0 bases from V and 4 bases from J, with 19 bases between. The CDR3 contains 17 residues. Per the germline V gene, CDR1 is DFQATT and CDR2 is SNEGSKA (reference sequence). For the CDR3, the DNA is TGCAGTGCTAGAGATCCATGGGGCGAGGCGTTTTACAATGAGCAGTTCTTC. Residues: CSARDPWGEAFYNEQFF.

Details on this clonotype: One junction end does not reproduce the germline sequence, and a read error may be involved. The V and J genes are TRBV7-2 and TRBJ1-6; D call uncertain. Germline CDR1 and CDR2: SGHTA and FQGNSA. The CDR3 contains 14 residues. CDR3 nucleotides: TGTGCCGGCAGCTTAGTCCCCTATAATTCACCCCTCCACTTT. Amino acids: CAGSLVPYNSPLHF.